These 29 T cell receptor beta chains were all obtained from the same sample, sequenced in a study of a mutant IDH1 vaccine in newly diagnosed glioma (dated by TCRdb to about 2021). Library construction relied on the immunoSEQ multiplex PCR assay. In its TCRdb copy, this immuneACCESS table keeps in-frame sequences only and misses some clones. Where compared with another copy, unresolved V genes explain less than half of these, and the others have no known cause. For this sample the table gives 80,000 to 100,000 clones, of which approximately 80% were detected only once. Clones ranked in the top ten supply 5% to 5.5% of the sample. Reading the label with the study, this specimen's time point is: baseline, week 1 (first vaccination visit). The treatment or condition label for this specimen denotes: pre-vaccination baseline after standard-of-care therapy. Specimen: PBMCs, collected from a glioma patient treated with radiotherapy, temozolomide or both. The receptors shown here come from a man between 35 and 55 years old with glioma. Some clones in this sample may be carry-over from other donors' samples.

This chain links TRBV7-9 with TRBJ1-2, with TRBD1 identical over 10 bases. This CDR3 region has 13 residues. Per the germline V gene, CDR1 is SEHNR and CDR2 is FQNEAQ (reference sequence). Trimming at V came to 3 bases and at J to 6 bases, leaving 1 base not matched to a gene. The CDR3 sequence: CASSFGQGDGYTF. The CDR3 DNA follows: TGTGCCAGCAGCTTCGGACAGGGGGATGGCTACACCTTC. Combining the CDR3 with reference TRBV7-9 and TRBJ1-2 gives the whole variable domain DTGVSQNPRHKITKRGQNVTFRCDPISEHNRLYWYRQTLGQGPEFLTYFQNEAQLEKSRLLSDRFSAERPKGSFSTLEIQRTEQGDSAMYLCASSFGQGDGYTFGSGTRLTVV.

The gene calls are TRBV10-1 and TRBJ2-7; D uncertain. CDR3 length equals 14 residues. V gave up 3 bases and J gave up 2 bases, with 11 bases separating them. Looked up from germline, CDR1 is WNHNN and CDR2 is SYGVQD (reference sequence). CDR3 in amino acids: CASSEGGGAYEQYF. In DNA, the CDR3 is TGCGCCAGCAGTGAAGGTGGCGGTGCCTACGAGCAGTACTTC.

The V gene is TRBV7-6, the J gene TRBJ1-5; D might be TRBD1 (5 bases). CDR1 and CDR2 from the germline V gene are SGHVS and FNYEAQ. The CDR3 has 15 residues. V lost 1 base to trimming and J lost 7 bases, with 14 bases between them. Here the CDR3 DNA reads TGTGCCAGCAGCTTAGGGGCAGGGCTTGGCCAGCCCCAGCATTTT. Its translation: CASSLGAGLGQPQHF.

The V gene is TRBV11-2, the J gene TRBJ2-2; D is undetermined. The CDR3 extends over 15 amino acids. Trimming removed 1 base from V and 4 bases from J, with 10 bases in between. Germline CDR1 reads SGHAT; CDR2 reads FQNNGV. In DNA, the CDR3 is TGTGCCAGCAGCTTAGGGGGATGGGGCACCGGGGAGCTGTTTTTT. As protein: CASSLGGWGTGELFF. Together with reference TRBV11-2 and TRBJ2-2, the CDR3 gives the full variable domain: EAGVAQSPRYKIIEKRQSVAFWCNPISGHATLYWYQQILGQGPKLLIQFQNNGVVDDSQLPKDRFSAERLKGVDSTLKIQPAKLEDSAVYLCASSLGGWGTGELFFGEGSRLTVL.

V is TRBV15 and J is TRBJ1-4; 9 positions agree with TRBD1. CDR1 and CDR2 (germline): LNHNV, YYDKDF (reference sequence). V was clipped by 4 bases and J by 8 bases; unmatched bases: 11. The CDR3 spans 16 residues. The CDR3 sequence is CATSNYGDRAREKLFF. DNA for the CDR3: TGTGCCACCAGCAATTACGGGGACAGGGCAAGGGAAAAACTGTTTTTT.

The J gene is TRBJ2-1, the V gene TRBV7-2; 7 bases are a match to TRBD1. The V segment lost 1 base and the J segment 7 bases; nucleotides outside the gene matches: 7. This CDR3 has 15 residues. The germline gives CDR1 SGHTA, CDR2 FQGNSA. CDR3 region: CASSLVAGGTNEQFF. The CDR3 DNA reads as TGTGCCAGCAGCTTAGTAGCAGGGGGTACGAATGAGCAGTTCTTC.

This chain connects TRBV6-5 to TRBJ2-1; D may be TRBD1 (5 bases). The CDR3 loop spans 14 amino acids. Germline CDR1 MNHEY, CDR2 SVGAGI. Trimming removed 3 bases at V and 9 bases at J, with 15 bases between. The CDR3: CASSYSDSLGEQFF. The CDR3 region has the DNA TGTGCCAGCAGTTATTCAGACAGTCTCGGTGAGCAGTTCTTC.

The CDR3 sequence: CSGQGTPREKLFF. The CDR3, as DNA: TGCAGCGGACAGGGGACACCAAGAGAAAAACTGTTTTTT. The chain employs TRBV29-1 and TRBJ1-4; 8 bases line up with TRBD1. Germline-derived CDR1 and CDR2 are SQVTM and ANQGSEA. Trimming at V came to 7 bases and at J to 8 bases, leaving 9 bases not matched to a gene. The CDR3 length is 13 residues. The full variable domain, in which reference TRBV29-1 and TRBJ1-4 provide the parts outside the CDR3, is SAVISQKPSRDICQRGTSLTIQCQVDSQVTMMFWYRQQPGQSLTLIATANQGSEATYESGFVIDKFPISRPNLTFSTLTVSNMSPEDSSIYLCSGQGTPREKLFFGSGTQLSVL.

V is TRBV29-1 and J is TRBJ1-2; D possibly corresponds to TRBD1 (6 bases). V was clipped by 4 bases and J by 5 bases, with 11 bases between them. Germline values: CDR1 SQVTM, CDR2 ANQGSEA. The CDR3 length is 12 residues. DNA of the CDR3: TGCAGCGTTGGTCACAGGGAGTATGGCTACACCTTC. Its protein product is CSVGHREYGYTF. Complete variable domain (other parts from reference TRBV29-1 and TRBJ1-2): SAVISQKPSRDICQRGTSLTIQCQVDSQVTMMFWYRQQPGQSLTLIATANQGSEATYESGFVIDKFPISRPNLTFSTLTVSNMSPEDSSIYLCSVGHREYGYTFGSGTRLTVV.

The chain couples TRBV11-2 to TRBJ2-7, with D unclear. CDR1 and CDR2 from the germline V gene are SGHAT and FQNNGV. This CDR3 comprises 13 residues. Trimming took 3 bases from V and 7 from J, leaving 13 bases between them. The DNA for the CDR3 is TGTGCCAGCAGCTTCCTCATTGCGGCTGAGCAGTACTTC. Residues: CASSFLIAAEQYF.

The sample holds a few counts of this clone. The V gene is TRBV19, the J gene TRBJ1-6; no firm D call. The CDR3 is 15 amino acids. V lost 7 bases, J lost 7 bases, and 17 bases lay in between. Per the germline V gene, CDR1 is LNHDA and CDR2 is SQIVND (reference sequence). The CDR3 nucleotides are TGTGCCAGTAAATTGGTCGCCGGACTAAATTCACCCCTCCACTTT. It translates to CASKLVAGLNSPLHF.

In this sample, this clone turned up many times. The chain combines TRBV6-6 with TRBJ2-1; TRBD2 aligns across 9 bases. The V gene's germline CDR1 is MNHNY and CDR2 SVGAGI (reference sequence). The CDR3 consists of 12 residues. V trimming: 5 bases; J trimming: 10 bases; junction bases outside the gene matches: 3. DNA for the CDR3: TGTGCCAGCAGTACCACTAGCGGGGAGCAGTTCTTC. Translating gives CASSTTSGEQFF.

The rearrangement uses TRBV4-2 and TRBJ2-2; D perhaps matches TRBD2 (5 bases). V was shortened by 1 base and J by 3 bases, with 9 bases between the two germline ends. The CDR3 contains 15 residues. In germline, CDR1 is LGHNA, CDR2 YNFKEQ. CDR3 in DNA: TGTGCCAGCAGCCAAGTCTACGGGGACACCGGGGAGCTGTTTTTT. It is translated as CASSQVYGDTGELFF.

The V gene is TRBV27, the J gene TRBJ1-2; D might be TRBD1 (5 bases). CDR1 and CDR2 from the germline V gene are MNHEY and SMNVEV (reference sequence). V was clipped by 3 bases and J by 2 bases, with 13 bases between them. This CDR3 has 15 amino acids. The DNA for the CDR3 is TGTGCCAGCAGTTTTTCTGCGACAGCAAACTATGGCTACACCTTC. Translated, it gives CASSFSATANYGYTF.

This sequence joins TRBV5-6 and TRBJ2-7; the D gene is possibly TRBD1 (6 bases). V was pared by 0 bases and J by 3 bases, with 13 bases between. Germline loops: CDR1 SGHDT, CDR2 YYEEEE. CDR3 length: 15 residues. In DNA form, the CDR3 reads TGTGCCAGCAGCTTGGCAGGAGCAGGGGTCTACGAGCAGTACTTC. This codes for CASSLAGAGVYEQYF.

V is TRBV7-9 and J is TRBJ1-6, with D perhaps matching TRBD1 (6 bases). CDR1 is SEHNR and CDR2 is FQNEAQ in the germline V gene (reference sequence). The V end was cut by 6 bases, the J end by 9 bases, with 12 bases between. The CDR3 is 13 amino acids. The CDR3, as DNA: TGTGCCAGCAGTCAGAGAGGGGGTTCACCCCTCCACTTT. It specifies CASSQRGGSPLHF.

The chain combines TRBV5-1 with TRBJ1-6; D perhaps matches TRBD1 (6 bases). Germline lookup yields CDR1 SGHRS and CDR2 YFSETQ. Trimming took off 0 bases at V and 9 bases at J, with 16 bases between the two ends. The CDR3 sequence is 16 residues long. CDR3 residues: CASSLAGGRVVSPLHF. CDR3 in DNA: TGCGCCAGCAGCTTGGCTGGGGGCAGGGTGGTTTCACCCCTCCACTTT.

There are a few counts of this clone. V usage is TRBV6-6 and J usage is TRBJ2-7; maybe TRBD2 (5 bases). Trimming pared 5 bases from V and 5 bases from J, leaving 10 bases between. Germline V gene sequence: CDR1 MNHNY, CDR2 SVGAGI (reference sequence). This CDR3 has 12 residues. The CDR3 protein is CASSRNGDEQYF. The CDR3 DNA reads as TGTGCCAGCAGTCGGAACGGGGACGAGCAGTACTTC.

The V gene is TRBV5-4, the J gene TRBJ2-7; TRBD1 aligns across 7 bases. Germline CDR1 is SGHNT and CDR2 is YYREEE (reference sequence). There are 15 residues in the CDR3. Unmatched junction bases numbered 14, after V lost 7 bases and J lost 4 bases. Here the CDR3 reads CASSPTVGQKYEQYF. CDR3 nucleotide sequence: TGTGCCAGCTCCCCGACGGTGGGACAGAAGTACGAGCAGTACTTC.

The chain employs TRBV10-3 and TRBJ1-2, with D uncertain. Per the germline V gene, CDR1 is ENHRY and CDR2 is SYGVKD. CDR3 length equals 15 residues. Trimming shortened V by 6 bases and J by 2 bases, and 16 bases separated the two germline ends. CDR3 loop: CAISGLGLVNYGYTF. CDR3 nucleotide sequence: TGTGCCATCAGCGGATTGGGGTTGGTAAACTATGGCTACACCTTC.

J is TRBJ2-7 and V is TRBV5-5; D may be TRBD1 (6 bases). The germline CDR1 and CDR2 sequences are SGHKS and YYEKEE (reference sequence). The CDR3 totals 14 residues. The V end was cut by 3 bases, the J end by 4 bases, with 14 bases between. CDR3: CASSSPGAQYEQYF. CDR3 sequence (DNA): TGTGCCAGCAGCTCGCCAGGGGCGCAGTACGAGCAGTACTTC.

This clone appeared a single time. The chain uses TRBV29-1 and TRBJ2-5, with D possibly matching TRBD2 (5 bases). The CDR3 runs 13 residues. The germline V gene encodes CDR1 SQVTM and CDR2 ANQGSEA. Trimming shortened V by 6 bases and J by 3 bases, and 14 bases separated the two germline ends. The CDR3 protein is CSVRETRKETQYF. For the CDR3, the DNA is TGCAGCGTCCGGGAAACTAGAAAAGAGACCCAGTACTTC.

The chain joins TRBV5-1 to TRBJ2-3; D is unclear. Per the germline V gene, CDR1 is SGHRS and CDR2 is YFSETQ. Trimming left V 0 bases short and J 2 bases short, with 10 bases between. The CDR3 length is 15 residues. DNA of the CDR3: TGCGCCAGCAGCTTGGCAAGGGCCCACACAGATACGCAGTATTTT. Translated: CASSLARAHTDTQYF.

The J gene is TRBJ1-2, the V gene TRBV4-2, with D perhaps TRBD1 (5 bases). V was cut by 0 bases and J by 0 bases, with 8 bases left in between. Germline V gene lookup returns CDR1 LGHNA and CDR2 YNFKEQ. The CDR3 has 15 amino acids. CDR3: CASSQDRASNYGYTF. CDR3 bases: TGTGCCAGCAGCCAAGACAGGGCTTCTAACTATGGCTACACCTTC.

The gene calls are TRBV19 and TRBJ2-5, with D tentatively TRBD1 (6 bases). In germline, CDR1 is LNHDA, CDR2 SQIVND (reference sequence). CDR3 length: 14 amino acids. The V end lost 2 bases, the J end lost 5 bases, and 12 bases lay between the germline ends. The CDR3 nucleotides read TGTGCCAGTAGTATAACAGGGTTACGCGAGACCCAGTACTTC. Residues: CASSITGLRETQYF. The whole variable domain, filled in from reference TRBV19 and TRBJ2-5, reads DGGITQSPKYLFRKEGQNVTLSCEQNLNHDAMYWYRQDPGQGLRLIYYSQIVNDFQKGDIAEGYSVSREKKESFPLTVTSAQKNPTAFYLCASSITGLRETQYFGPGTRLLVL.

This sequence joins TRBV5-1 and TRBJ1-3, with a tentative D call TRBD1 (5 bases). CDR3 size: 13 residues. Per the germline V gene, CDR1 is SGHRS and CDR2 is YFSETQ. The V and J ends lost 5 bases and 2 bases respectively, with 8 bases between them. The CDR3 sequence: CASSRGAGNTIYF. The CDR3 nucleotides are TGCGCCAGCAGTCGGGGGGCTGGAAACACCATATATTTT.

The table lists this clone with a count of one. The chain employs TRBV15 and TRBJ1-1, with TRBD1 matching 7 bases. The CDR3 extends over 14 amino acids. Germline CDR1 LNHNV, CDR2 YYDKDF (reference sequence). J gave up 4 bases and V 1 base, and 3 bases lay outside the gene matches. The CDR3 region has the DNA TGTGCCACCAGCAGAGGTGGGACAGTCACTGAAGCTTTCTTT. Amino acids: CATSRGGTVTEAFF.

The J gene is TRBJ1-5, the V gene TRBV15; D gene ambiguous. CDR1 and CDR2 (germline): LNHNV, YYDKDF (reference sequence). The CDR3 totals 15 residues. With 4 bases removed from V and 7 bases from J, the gap between germline ends came to 17 bases. The CDR3 nucleotides are TGTGCCACCAGCAATTATGGTGGAGCTGGGCAGCCCCAGCATTTT. This gives the protein CATSNYGGAGQPQHF.

The chain has TRBV5-6 and TRBJ2-7; D uncertain. The CDR3 runs to 12 residues. Germline CDR1 and CDR2: SGHDT and YYEEEE. Trimming left V 2 bases short and J 0 bases short, with 3 bases between. CDR3 nucleotide sequence: TGTGCCAGCAGCTTTAGCTCCTACGAGCAGTACTTC. Amino acids: CASSFSSYEQYF.